This is a list of T cell receptor beta chains from one sample in a study of blood T cell repertoires in COVID-19. Measured with immunoSEQ multiplex PCR; TCRdb has only the in-frame clones, and not every one. The sample carries hundreds of thousands of clones, 90% recorded once. Sequencing used peripheral blood. The receptors originated from a woman aged 40-49 years with COVID-19, enrolled during active disease. CDR3s include the opening cysteine and the closing phenylalanine or tryptophan. Fields, in order: CDR3 protein, CDR3 DNA, clone size, J gene, V gene, D gene. A D gene is named only where the DNA matches it firmly. Part of the rows lack a size; the others show once, few, many or a class for expanded clones.

cdr3_aa: CASSEQGAHPYGYTF
cdr3_nt: TGTGCCAGCAGTGAACAGGGGGCGCATCCCTATGGCTACACCTTC
clone_size: NA
j_call: TRBJ1-2
v_call: TRBV6-1
d_call: TRBD1

cdr3_aa: CASSQSAGRGLRYNEQFF
cdr3_nt: TGCGCCAGCAGTCAATCGGCGGGAAGGGGGCTGCGATACAATGAGCAGTTCTTC
clone_size: NA
j_call: TRBJ2-1
v_call: TRBV23-1
d_call: NA

cdr3_aa: CASSIVMGRAPKGYTF
cdr3_nt: TGTGCCAGTAGTATAGTAATGGGGAGGGCCCCAAAGGGCTACACCTTC
clone_size: once
j_call: TRBJ1-2
v_call: TRBV19
d_call: NA

cdr3_aa: CASSSGQGYGYTF
cdr3_nt: TGTGCCAGCAGTTCTGGACAGGGGTATGGCTACACCTTC
clone_size: NA
j_call: TRBJ1-2
v_call: TRBV12-3/TRBV12-4
d_call: TRBD1

cdr3_aa: CASSFQAGGEPQHF
cdr3_nt: TGCGCCAGCAGCTTCCAGGCAGGGGGCGAACCCCAGCATTTT
clone_size: NA
j_call: TRBJ1-5
v_call: TRBV5-1
d_call: TRBD1

cdr3_aa: CASSPRQGRYEQYF
cdr3_nt: TGTGCCAGCAGTCCAAGACAGGGTCGCTACGAGCAGTACTTC
clone_size: NA
j_call: TRBJ2-7
v_call: TRBV6-5
d_call: TRBD1

cdr3_aa: CSVEDLIPTGLYGYTF
cdr3_nt: TGCAGCGTTGAAGATCTTATCCCGACAGGGCTTTATGGCTACACCTTC
clone_size: NA
j_call: TRBJ1-2
v_call: TRBV29-1
d_call: TRBD1

cdr3_aa: CASSNPVSITGELFF
cdr3_nt: TGTGCCAGCAGTAACCCAGTTTCGATAACCGGGGAGCTGTTTTTT
clone_size: NA
j_call: TRBJ2-2
v_call: TRBV6-2/TRBV6-3
d_call: NA

cdr3_aa: CASSYSDGGGADTQYF
cdr3_nt: TGTGCCAGCAGTTACTCAGACGGCGGGGGGGCAGATACGCAGTATTTT
clone_size: NA
j_call: TRBJ2-3
v_call: TRBV6-5
d_call: TRBD2

cdr3_aa: CASSQDRTYGYTF
cdr3_nt: TGTGCCAGCAGCCAGGACAGGACCTATGGCTACACCTTC
clone_size: NA
j_call: TRBJ1-2
v_call: TRBV7-9
d_call: TRBD1

cdr3_aa: CASSYRGQTEAFF
cdr3_nt: TGTGCCAGCAGTTACAGGGGGCAGACTGAAGCTTTCTTT
clone_size: NA
j_call: TRBJ1-1
v_call: TRBV7-2
d_call: TRBD1

cdr3_aa: CASGLTVPTGELFF
cdr3_nt: TGTGCTAGTGGCTTGACAGTGCCCACCGGGGAGCTGTTTTTT
clone_size: once
j_call: TRBJ2-2
v_call: TRBV12-5
d_call: NA

cdr3_aa: CASSLGGREADEQYF
cdr3_nt: TGCGCCAGCAGCTTGGGAGGTAGGGAGGCCGACGAGCAGTACTTC
clone_size: NA
j_call: TRBJ2-7
v_call: TRBV5-1
d_call: NA

cdr3_aa: CASSLEANTEAFF
cdr3_nt: TGTGCCAGCAGCTTGGAAGCGAACACTGAAGCTTTCTTT
clone_size: once
j_call: TRBJ1-1
v_call: TRBV5-4
d_call: NA

cdr3_aa: CASAWETNYGYTF
cdr3_nt: TGTGCCAGCGCTTGGGAGACTAACTATGGCTACACCTTC
clone_size: NA
j_call: TRBJ1-2
v_call: TRBV12-3/TRBV12-4
d_call: NA

cdr3_aa: CASSPQGGDTEAFF
cdr3_nt: TGTGCCAGCAGCCCCCAGGGTGGCGACACTGAAGCTTTCTTT
clone_size: few
j_call: TRBJ1-1
v_call: TRBV7-3
d_call: NA

cdr3_aa: CATSRPQTGRTEAFF
cdr3_nt: TGTGCCACCAGCAGACCCCAGACAGGAAGGACTGAAGCTTTCTTT
clone_size: NA
j_call: TRBJ1-1
v_call: TRBV15
d_call: NA

cdr3_aa: CASSPGVSYGYTF
cdr3_nt: TGTGCCAGCAGTCCAGGGGTCTCCTATGGCTACACCTTC
clone_size: NA
j_call: TRBJ1-2
v_call: TRBV12-3/TRBV12-4
d_call: NA

cdr3_aa: CASRLEGGQPQHF
cdr3_nt: TGTGCCAGCCGACTAGAGGGAGGACAGCCCCAGCATTTT
clone_size: NA
j_call: TRBJ1-5
v_call: TRBV7-2
d_call: NA

cdr3_aa: CASSTLQGRSAEAFF
cdr3_nt: TGTGCCAGCAGTACACTACAGGGTAGATCGGCTGAAGCTTTCTTT
clone_size: NA
j_call: TRBJ1-1
v_call: TRBV28
d_call: NA

cdr3_aa: CASSVGSRAYEQYF
cdr3_nt: TGTGCCAGCAGCGTAGGTAGCAGGGCCTACGAGCAGTACTTC
clone_size: NA
j_call: TRBJ2-7
v_call: TRBV9
d_call: NA

cdr3_aa: CASRPSRLADYNEQFF
cdr3_nt: TGCGCCAGCCGGCCCTCGAGGCTAGCGGACTACAATGAGCAGTTCTTC
clone_size: once
j_call: TRBJ2-1
v_call: TRBV5-1
d_call: TRBD2

cdr3_aa: CASIPMIGGGNTEAFF
cdr3_nt: TGTGCCAGCATACCCATGATTGGGGGGGGTAACACTGAAGCTTTCTTT
clone_size: NA
j_call: TRBJ1-1
v_call: TRBV28
d_call: NA

cdr3_aa: CASSFGGLVTDTQYF
cdr3_nt: TGTGCCAGCAGCTTTGGGGGACTAGTTACAGATACGCAGTATTTT
clone_size: NA
j_call: TRBJ2-3
v_call: TRBV7-6
d_call: TRBD2

cdr3_aa: CASSSRDLWAEAFF
cdr3_nt: TGTGCCAGCAGCTCCCGGGATTTATGGGCCGAAGCTTTCTTT
clone_size: NA
j_call: TRBJ1-1
v_call: TRBV14
d_call: NA

cdr3_aa: CASDRGLNTEAFF
cdr3_nt: TGTGCCAGCGACAGGGGATTAAACACTGAAGCTTTCTTT
clone_size: NA
j_call: TRBJ1-1
v_call: TRBV19
d_call: TRBD1

cdr3_aa: CASSLDRGLVTDTQYF
cdr3_nt: TGTGCCAGCAGTTTAGACAGGGGGCTTGTGACAGATACGCAGTATTTT
clone_size: once
j_call: TRBJ2-3
v_call: TRBV28
d_call: TRBD1

cdr3_aa: CAWGKTGGAGYTF
cdr3_nt: TGTGCCTGGGGAAAGACAGGGGGCGCGGGCTACACCTTC
clone_size: NA
j_call: TRBJ1-2
v_call: TRBV30
d_call: TRBD1

cdr3_aa: CASSEGDSFNSPLHF
cdr3_nt: TGCGCCAGCAGTGAGGGGGACAGTTTTAATTCACCCCTCCACTTT
clone_size: NA
j_call: TRBJ1-6
v_call: TRBV10-2
d_call: TRBD1

cdr3_aa: CASSVGPGTSGREQYF
cdr3_nt: TGTGCCAGCAGCGTAGGCCCCGGGACTAGCGGGAGGGAGCAGTACTTC
clone_size: NA
j_call: TRBJ2-7
v_call: TRBV9
d_call: TRBD2

cdr3_aa: CASSERNRGNIQYF
cdr3_nt: TGTGCCAGCAGTGAACGAAACAGGGGGAACATTCAGTACTTC
clone_size: NA
j_call: TRBJ2-4
v_call: TRBV6-1
d_call: TRBD1

cdr3_aa: CASSAGGSVDTQYF
cdr3_nt: TGTGCCAGCAGCGCAGGGGGCAGTGTAGATACGCAGTATTTT
clone_size: NA
j_call: TRBJ2-3
v_call: TRBV7-2
d_call: TRBD1

cdr3_aa: CASRTALNTEAFF
cdr3_nt: TGTGCCAGCAGGACAGCCCTAAACACTGAAGCTTTCTTT
clone_size: NA
j_call: TRBJ1-1
v_call: TRBV6-5
d_call: NA

cdr3_aa: CASSLLPGQRGSPLHF
cdr3_nt: TGTGCCAGCAGTCTACTACCGGGACAACGCGGTTCACCCCTCCACTTT
clone_size: NA
j_call: TRBJ1-6
v_call: TRBV28
d_call: NA

cdr3_aa: CASSYTQTGGNTIYF
cdr3_nt: TGTGCCAGCAGTTACACCCAGACAGGCGGAAACACCATATATTTT
clone_size: NA
j_call: TRBJ1-3
v_call: TRBV6-5
d_call: NA

cdr3_aa: CASSETQGASNEQFF
cdr3_nt: TGTGCCAGCAGTGAGACACAGGGGGCGAGCAATGAGCAGTTCTTC
clone_size: NA
j_call: TRBJ2-1
v_call: TRBV6-4
d_call: TRBD1

cdr3_aa: CASSQGGPKAFF
cdr3_nt: TGCGCCAGCAGCCAGGGGGGGCCCAAGGCTTTCTTT
clone_size: NA
j_call: TRBJ1-1
v_call: TRBV4-3
d_call: NA

cdr3_aa: CASSQSGTPGSEKLFF
cdr3_nt: TGCGCCAGCAGCCAATCTGGGACTCCGGGGAGTGAAAAACTGTTTTTT
clone_size: NA
j_call: TRBJ1-4
v_call: TRBV4-3
d_call: NA

cdr3_aa: CASRLKDRRDYNEQFF
cdr3_nt: TGTGCCAGCAGACTAAAGGACAGAAGGGATTACAATGAGCAGTTCTTC
clone_size: once
j_call: TRBJ2-1
v_call: TRBV27
d_call: NA

cdr3_aa: CASSLRQGGNQPQHF
cdr3_nt: TGTGCCAGCAGTTTACGACAGGGAGGCAATCAGCCCCAGCATTTT
clone_size: NA
j_call: TRBJ1-5
v_call: TRBV28
d_call: TRBD1

cdr3_aa: CASSPDRNQPQHF
cdr3_nt: TGTGCCAGCAGTCCTGACAGGAATCAGCCCCAGCATTTT
clone_size: NA
j_call: TRBJ1-5
v_call: TRBV27
d_call: NA

cdr3_aa: CAISDSRDTYEQYF
cdr3_nt: TGTGCCATCAGTGATTCCCGGGACACCTACGAGCAGTACTTC
clone_size: once
j_call: TRBJ2-7
v_call: TRBV10-3
d_call: NA

cdr3_aa: CASSPHTGIQPQHF
cdr3_nt: TGTGCCAGCAGTCCGCACACAGGGATTCAGCCCCAGCATTTT
clone_size: NA
j_call: TRBJ1-5
v_call: TRBV28
d_call: NA

cdr3_aa: CASSSAQGAGEKLFF
cdr3_nt: TGTGCCAGCAGCTCCGCCCAGGGGGCGGGTGAAAAACTGTTTTTT
clone_size: NA
j_call: TRBJ1-4
v_call: TRBV7-9
d_call: TRBD1

cdr3_aa: CASSLRGTEAFF
cdr3_nt: TGTGCCAGCAGTTTACGGGGAACTGAAGCTTTCTTT
clone_size: once
j_call: TRBJ1-1
v_call: TRBV28
d_call: NA

cdr3_aa: CASSRYQETQYF
cdr3_nt: TGTGCCAGCAGCCGTTACCAAGAGACCCAGTACTTC
clone_size: NA
j_call: TRBJ2-5
v_call: TRBV5-4
d_call: NA

cdr3_aa: CSVERANYGYTF
cdr3_nt: TGCAGCGTCGAGAGAGCTAACTATGGCTACACCTTC
clone_size: few
j_call: TRBJ1-2
v_call: TRBV29-1
d_call: NA

cdr3_aa: CASSSHRLTEAFF
cdr3_nt: TGTGCCAGTAGTTCCCACAGGTTAACTGAAGCTTTCTTT
clone_size: once
j_call: TRBJ1-1
v_call: TRBV19
d_call: NA

cdr3_aa: CSASQGLPYSYNEQFF
cdr3_nt: TGCAGTGCTAGTCAGGGACTACCTTACTCCTACAATGAGCAGTTCTTC
clone_size: NA
j_call: TRBJ2-1
v_call: TRBV20-1
d_call: TRBD2

cdr3_aa: CAWSSQGKQYF
cdr3_nt: TGTGCCTGGAGTTCACAGGGGAAGCAGTACTTC
clone_size: NA
j_call: TRBJ2-7
v_call: TRBV30
d_call: TRBD1

cdr3_aa: CASSQIGQGVGTQYF
cdr3_nt: TGTGCCAGCAGCCAAATTGGGCAGGGGGTTGGGACCCAGTACTTC
clone_size: NA
j_call: TRBJ2-5
v_call: TRBV3-1/TRBV3-2
d_call: TRBD1

cdr3_aa: CASSAQGLRSGANVLTF
cdr3_nt: TGTGCCAGCAGTGCCCAGGGACTACGTTCTGGGGCCAACGTCCTGACTTTC
clone_size: NA
j_call: TRBJ2-6
v_call: TRBV2
d_call: TRBD2

cdr3_aa: CASGSGQGAAEGRPQHF
cdr3_nt: TGTGCTAGTGGTTCGGGACAGGGGGCGGCCGAGGGGCGGCCCCAGCATTTT
clone_size: NA
j_call: TRBJ1-5
v_call: TRBV12-5
d_call: TRBD1

cdr3_aa: CASSGQGAGNQPQHF
cdr3_nt: TGTGCCAGCAGCGGACAGGGGGCGGGCAATCAGCCCCAGCATTTT
clone_size: NA
j_call: TRBJ1-5
v_call: TRBV2
d_call: TRBD1

cdr3_aa: CASSLDSHNEQFF
cdr3_nt: TGTGCCAGCAGCCTCGACAGCCACAATGAGCAGTTCTTC
clone_size: NA
j_call: TRBJ2-1
v_call: TRBV7-2
d_call: NA

cdr3_aa: CASSQGWSGDPTNQPQHF
cdr3_nt: TGTGCCAGCAGCCAAGGGTGGTCGGGGGACCCCACCAATCAGCCCCAGCATTTT
clone_size: NA
j_call: TRBJ1-5
v_call: TRBV3-1/TRBV3-2
d_call: NA

cdr3_aa: CAWSVGRGEYF
cdr3_nt: TGTGCCTGGAGCGTAGGACGGGGGGAGTACTTC
clone_size: NA
j_call: TRBJ2-7
v_call: TRBV30
d_call: TRBD2

cdr3_aa: CASSPGQGMAEAFF
cdr3_nt: TGTGCCAGCAGTCCTGGACAGGGGATGGCTGAAGCTTTCTTT
clone_size: NA
j_call: TRBJ1-1
v_call: TRBV27
d_call: TRBD1

cdr3_aa: CASSRQQGYEQYF
cdr3_nt: TGTGCCAGCAGCCGCCAACAGGGTTACGAGCAGTACTTC
clone_size: NA
j_call: TRBJ2-7
v_call: TRBV7-9
d_call: NA

cdr3_aa: CASSWVHRINSYNEQFF
cdr3_nt: TGTGCCAGCAGCTGGGTGCACAGGATAAACTCCTACAATGAGCAGTTCTTC
clone_size: NA
j_call: TRBJ2-1
v_call: TRBV7-2
d_call: NA